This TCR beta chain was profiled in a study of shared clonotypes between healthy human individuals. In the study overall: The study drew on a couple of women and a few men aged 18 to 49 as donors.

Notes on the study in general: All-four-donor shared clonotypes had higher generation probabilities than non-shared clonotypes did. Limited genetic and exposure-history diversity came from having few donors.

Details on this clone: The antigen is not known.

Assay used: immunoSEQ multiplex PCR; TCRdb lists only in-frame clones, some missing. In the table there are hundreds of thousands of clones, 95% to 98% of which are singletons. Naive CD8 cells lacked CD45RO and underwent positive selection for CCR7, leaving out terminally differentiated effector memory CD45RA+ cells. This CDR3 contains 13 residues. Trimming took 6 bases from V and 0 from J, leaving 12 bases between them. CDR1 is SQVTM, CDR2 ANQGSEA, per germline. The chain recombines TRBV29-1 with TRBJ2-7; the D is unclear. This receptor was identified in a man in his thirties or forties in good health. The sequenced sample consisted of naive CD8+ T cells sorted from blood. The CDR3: CSVTLVASYEQYF. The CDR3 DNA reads TGCAGCGTCACCCTAGTAGCCTCCTACGAGCAGTACTTC.